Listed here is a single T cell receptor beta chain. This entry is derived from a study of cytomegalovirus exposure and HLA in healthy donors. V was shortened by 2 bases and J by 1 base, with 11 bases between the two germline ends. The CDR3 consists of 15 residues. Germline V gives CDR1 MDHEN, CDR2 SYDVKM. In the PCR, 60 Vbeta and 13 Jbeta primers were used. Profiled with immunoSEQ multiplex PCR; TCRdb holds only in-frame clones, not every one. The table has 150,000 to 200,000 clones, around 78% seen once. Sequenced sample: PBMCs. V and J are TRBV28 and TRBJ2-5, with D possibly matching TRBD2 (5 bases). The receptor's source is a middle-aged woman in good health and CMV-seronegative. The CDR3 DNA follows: TGTGCCAGCAGTTTAGGGGAGACAAGCCAAGAGACCCAGTACTTC. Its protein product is CASSLGETSQETQYF.